The 22 T cell receptor beta chains below all came from one sample that was sequenced in a study of cytomegalovirus exposure and HLA in healthy donors. A multiplex PCR was run with 60 Vbeta primers and 13 Jbeta primers. Only in-frame clones appear in the TCRdb table, and some are missing; sequencing was by immunoSEQ multiplex PCR. This sample's clone table lists 150,000 or so clones. The sample comprised PBMCs. These TCRs come from a woman in her forties in good health and CMV-seropositive.

The chain employs TRBV9 and TRBJ2-5; 7 positions agree with TRBD1. This CDR3 comprises 16 residues. The V gene end was trimmed by 3 bases and the J gene end by 5 bases; junction bases not matched to a gene: 13. Germline loops: CDR1 SGDLS, CDR2 YYNGEE. CDR3 loop: CASSAPRQGIQETQYF. CDR3 coding DNA: TGTGCCAGCAGCGCCCCACGACAGGGAATACAGGAGACCCAGTACTTC.

J is TRBJ2-7 and V is TRBV6-1; 8 bases are shared with TRBD1. J gave up 6 bases and V 4 bases, and 5 bases lay outside the gene matches. The length of the CDR3 is 13 residues. Germline V gene lookup returns CDR1 MNHNS and CDR2 SASEGT. DNA of the CDR3: TGTGCCAGCAGTGTGGACAGGGTCCCCGAGCAGTACTTC. Amino acids: CASSVDRVPEQYF.

The chain recombines TRBV9 with TRBJ2-3; the match to TRBD2 covers 7 bases. The CDR3 has 15 residues. With 4 bases clipped from V and 1 base from J, the junction kept 6 bases outside the gene matches. Germline CDR1 and CDR2: SGDLS and YYNGEE. The CDR3 DNA reads as TGTGCCAGCAGCCTTGGGGCGGGGGGCACAGATACGCAGTATTTT. It yields the protein CASSLGAGGTDTQYF.

This chain connects TRBV6-1 to TRBJ2-5, with TRBD2 identical over 10 bases. V gave up 8 bases and J gave up 11 bases; unmatched junction bases: 17. The CDR3 is 15 amino acids. Germline V gene sequence: CDR1 MNHNS, CDR2 SASEGT. The CDR3 sequence is CASRHSAGGPGEQYF. The CDR3 DNA sequence: TGTGCCAGCCGGCATTCAGCGGGAGGGCCCGGGGAGCAGTACTTC.

The J gene is TRBJ1-1, the V gene TRBV19; TRBD1 is a possible D gene (5 bases). CDR1 is LNHDA and CDR2 is SQIVND in the germline V gene (reference sequence). There are 13 residues in the CDR3. The V end was cut by 11 bases, the J end by 1 base, with 14 bases between. CDR3 in amino acids: CAARGGENTEAFF. CDR3 DNA sequence: TGTGCCGCCCGGGGAGGGGAGAACACTGAAGCTTTCTTT.

In DNA form, the CDR3 reads TGTGCCAGCTCGTGGCAGACTAACTATGGCTACACCTTC. It is translated as CASSWQTNYGYTF. The chain links TRBV7-2 to TRBJ1-2; D is undetermined. The CDR3 covers 13 residues. Germline V CDR1 and CDR2: SGHTA, FQGNSA. With 8 bases removed from V and 0 bases from J, the gap between germline ends came to 10 bases.

The chain combines TRBV25-1 with TRBJ2-4; a weak D match, TRBD2 (6 bases). The CDR3 runs to 15 residues. Germline assignment: CDR1 MGHDK and CDR2 SYGVNS. The ends were cut back, 2 bases at V and 3 bases at J, with 11 bases in the middle. CDR3 loop: CASSEGGLGKNIQYF. CDR3 nucleotides: TGTGCCAGCAGTGAAGGGGGGTTAGGCAAAAACATTCAGTACTTC.

This rearrangement joins TRBV28 to TRBJ1-5; a weak D match, TRBD1 (6 bases). V was cut by 3 bases and J by 16 bases, with 25 bases left in between. Germline CDR1 and CDR2: MDHEN and SYDVKM. The CDR3 sequence is 15 residues long. CDR3 residues: CASSFNTGPPLPSHF. CDR3 sequence (DNA): TGTGCCAGCAGTTTCAACACAGGGCCCCCCTTACCGAGCCATTTT.

This rearrangement joins TRBV6-4 to TRBJ2-5, with a tentative D call TRBD2 (5 bases). Germline lookup yields CDR1 MRHNA and CDR2 SNTAGT. The CDR3 runs to 13 residues. Trimming took 4 bases from V and 4 from J, leaving 10 bases between them. The CDR3 DNA follows: TGTGCCAGCAGTGCTGGGAGAGGAGAGACCCAGTACTTC. Translated: CASSAGRGETQYF.

The chain is built from TRBV19 and TRBJ1-4; D unresolved. Trimming removed 1 base at V and 4 bases at J, with 7 bases between. The CDR3 loop spans 14 amino acids. CDR1 LNHDA and CDR2 SQIVND come from the germline V gene (reference sequence). For the CDR3, the DNA is TGTGCCAGTAGTATAGGCCGGGATAATGAAAAACTGTTTTTT. Protein product: CASSIGRDNEKLFF.

The V and J genes are TRBV28 and TRBJ2-7; TRBD2 is a possible D gene (6 bases). Germline V gene lookup returns CDR1 MDHEN and CDR2 SYDVKM. This CDR3 has 12 amino acids. V lost 9 bases and J lost 2, with 11 bases in between. The CDR3 nucleotides read TGTGCCAGTTCCGGGGGACCCTACGAGCAGTACTTC. Translated: CASSGGPYEQYF.

The rearrangement links TRBV11-2 to TRBJ2-7, with 12 bases aligning to TRBD2. After removal of 1 base from V and 7 bases from J, the junction contained 2 bases not matched to a gene. Germline V gives CDR1 SGHAT, CDR2 FQNNGV. The CDR3 runs to 14 residues. The CDR3 is CASSLGGLAGEQYF. CDR3 nucleotides: TGTGCCAGCAGCTTAGGTGGACTAGCGGGGGAGCAGTACTTC.

The chain has TRBV18 and TRBJ2-5; D is uncertain. V was shortened by 2 bases and J by 2 bases, with 9 bases between the two germline ends. The V gene's germline CDR1 is KGHSH and CDR2 LQKENI. The length of the CDR3 is 14 residues. Written as DNA, the CDR3 is TGTGCCAGCTCACCAAACGCGGTACAAGAGACCCAGTACTTC. Its protein product is CASSPNAVQETQYF.

The J gene is TRBJ1-5, the V gene TRBV28; 9 bases fit TRBD1. This CDR3 is 14 amino acids long. With 6 bases clipped from V and 5 bases from J, the junction kept 5 bases outside the gene matches. Looked up from germline, CDR1 is MDHEN and CDR2 is SYDVKM. CDR3 loop: CASSRDRADQPQHF. CDR3 nucleotides: TGTGCCAGCAGCCGGGACAGGGCGGATCAGCCCCAGCATTTT. The full variable domain, completed using reference TRBV28 and TRBJ1-5, is DVKVTQSSRYLVKRTGEKVFLECVQDMDHENMFWYRQDPGLGLRLIYFSYDVKMKEKGDIPEGYSVSREKKERFSLILESASTNQTSMYLCASSRDRADQPQHFGDGTRLSIL.

The rearrangement joins TRBV11-2 to TRBJ1-5; D not certain. V was shortened by 0 bases and J by 7 bases, with 13 bases between the two germline ends. Germline assignment: CDR1 SGHAT and CDR2 FQNNGV. This CDR3 contains 15 residues. CDR3: CASSLDVGGWQPQHF. Written as DNA, the CDR3 is TGTGCCAGCAGCTTAGATGTGGGAGGCTGGCAGCCCCAGCATTTT.

The chain carries TRBV28 and TRBJ1-5; 7 bases fit TRBD1. CDR1 MDHEN and CDR2 SYDVKM come from the germline V gene. J was trimmed by 6 bases and V by 8 bases; bases with no gene match: 13. CDR3 length: 15 amino acids. The CDR3 bases are TGTGCCAGCGGAACCCGACAGGCAGGGGGTCAGCCCCAGCATTTT. Its translation: CASGTRQAGGQPQHF. Full variable domain (remainder filled in from reference TRBV28 and TRBJ1-5): DVKVTQSSRYLVKRTGEKVFLECVQDMDHENMFWYRQDPGLGLRLIYFSYDVKMKEKGDIPEGYSVSREKKERFSLILESASTNQTSMYLCASGTRQAGGQPQHFGDGTRLSIL.

V gene TRBV7-9 combines with J gene TRBJ2-7, with 7 nucleotides matching TRBD1. In germline, CDR1 is SEHNR, CDR2 FQNEAQ (reference sequence). The V segment lost 5 bases and the J segment 0 bases; nucleotides outside the gene matches: 10. This CDR3 contains 16 residues. Here the CDR3 DNA reads TGTGCCAGCAGCAACTTAGGGACAGAAAGCTCCTACGAGCAGTACTTC. Protein: CASSNLGTESSYEQYF.

The V and J genes are TRBV5-4 and TRBJ2-5; 7 bases line up with TRBD2. V trimming: 0 bases; J trimming: 2 bases; junction bases outside the gene matches: 4. The CDR3 length is 15 residues. The germline gives CDR1 SGHNT, CDR2 YYREEE (reference sequence). CDR3 in amino acids: CASSLAGTKQETQYF. CDR3 DNA sequence: TGTGCCAGCAGCTTGGCCGGGACTAAACAAGAGACCCAGTACTTC.

The chain couples TRBV7-2 to TRBJ2-7, with TRBD2 identical over 16 bases. V trimming: 5 bases; J trimming: 3 bases; junction bases outside the gene matches: 7. This CDR3 comprises 17 residues. Germline-derived CDR1 and CDR2 are SGHTA and FQGNSA. In nucleotides, the CDR3 is TGTGCCAGCAGCCCGGGACTAGCGGGAGGGACTGACTACGAGCAGTACTTC. Its translation: CASSPGLAGGTDYEQYF.

This chain connects TRBV4-2 to TRBJ1-3; 9 positions agree with TRBD1. The V segment lost 3 bases and the J segment 4 bases; nucleotides outside the gene matches: 10. The CDR3 contains 17 residues. Germline V gives CDR1 LGHNA, CDR2 YNFKEQ. The CDR3 DNA sequence: TGTGCCAGCAGCCAGGAGATACAGGGGGCGCACGGAAACACCATATATTTT. It codes for CASSQEIQGAHGNTIYF.

J is TRBJ1-4 and V is TRBV5-1, with a possible D match to TRBD1 (6 bases). V dropped 4 bases and J dropped 5 bases, with 15 bases sitting between them. The CDR3 length is 15 residues. Germline V lookup: CDR1 SGHRS, CDR2 YFSETQ. DNA for the CDR3: TGCGCCAGCAGCCCCCGCCCAGGGACAAATGAAAAACTGTTTTTT. It translates to CASSPRPGTNEKLFF.

The CDR3 DNA follows: TGCGCCAGCAGCTTCAGGGCGGGGGGGAACACTGAAGCTTTCTTT. The encoded protein is CASSFRAGGNTEAFF. The V and J genes are TRBV5-1 and TRBJ1-1; TRBD1 might be the D (5 bases). The germline CDR1 and CDR2 sequences are SGHRS and YFSETQ. V was shortened by 2 bases and J by 1 base, with 12 bases between the two germline ends. The CDR3 contains 15 residues.